This entry features one TCR beta chain sequence. This clonotype was counted many times. Its binding antigen is unknown. Base qualities are not recorded, but no much larger clone differs from it by a single base. These data originate in a study of T cells after yellow fever vaccination (dated by TCRdb to the late 2010s). Study-wide context: The SMART-Seq v4 Ultra Low Input RNA kit was used to prepare libraries from fractions with low cell numbers. Bulk TCR alpha and beta repertoires were sequenced longitudinally to track T-cell clones before and after primary and booster YFV17D yellow fever vaccination. Two healthy male donors made up the cohort, one aged 18 to 29 years and the other aged 30 to 40 years. Blood samples were taken at several timepoints before and after primary and secondary immunization, and bulk PBMC replicates and cell subsets were isolated. Summary of the overall study and its limitations: The secondary T-cell response was weaker than the primary response but faster, peaking on day 5 instead of day 15. Most clones expanded after primary vaccination were re-detected after the booster (96% of CD4 and around 88% of CD8), suggesting broad memory maintenance. Because the study included only a couple of donors, the extent to which the findings can be generalized is limited. A small fraction of clonotypes appeared in both the CD4 and CD8 compartments, likely as a result of convergent recombination. Computational filtering was required because FACS-sorted repertoires could contain abundant contaminating clonotypes from the bulk population.

The sample's treatment or condition label is to be understood as: live attenuated yellow fever vaccine strain. At each blood-draw timepoint, two biological replicates of bulk PBMCs were collected. A standard Ficoll-Paque protocol was used to isolate PBMCs from peripheral blood. TriZol was used to extract RNA from bulk PBMCs, from CD4 and CD8 fractions, and from dextramer-positive and dextramer-negative fractions. Its CDR3 holds 16 amino acids, cysteine through phenylalanine. The entry retains the CDR3 DNA only, 48 bases that are in frame from base 1. As encoded in the germline V gene, CDR1 is SGHRS while CDR2 is YFSETQ. V gives up 0 bases and J gives up 6 bases, and the segment between their germline ends measures 16 bases. Sequencing was performed on an Illumina NovaSeq 6000. TCR cDNA was made using 5'RACE template switching, a step that added a universal primer site and unique molecular identifiers. cDNA synthesis was primed from both the TCR alpha and TCR beta constant segments. Library amplification involved two PCR steps, and the second step added sample barcodes and sequencing adapters. Sequencing of libraries was performed on Illumina HiSeq 2500 (2x100 bp) or NovaSeq (2x150 bp). The authors' analysis ran thus. MIGEC was used to demultiplex reads and collapse the reads into UMI consensus sequences, and MiXCR was used for V(D)J alignment. Vaccine-responding clonotypes were defined with edgeR using replicate PBMC samples, requiring FDR below 0.01 and a log2 fold change above 5 up to day 15. Bulk clonotypes were assigned CD4 or CD8 identity according to which sequenced CD4 or CD8 repertoire held them at higher abundance. TCRdb trimmed public reads at Q25 via fastp, called clones via MiXCR and kept in-frame beta chains. Each entry merges the rows of one CDR3 protein and shows their most common DNA and genes. TCRdb, not the original authors, processed these V and J calls. The sample includes roughly 310,000 distinct CDR3 sequences, with 3.6% observed a single time. The ten largest clones capture 23% of the sample.

The sequencing used PBMCs, collected on the day of the yellow fever booster vaccination. The receptor chain draws on TRBV5-1 and TRBJ2-4; the D segment is perhaps TRBD1 or TRBD2, each sharing 6 matched bases. The origin of this receptor is a man aged 18 to 29 who received the YFV17D yellow fever vaccine. The DNA reads TGCGCCAGCAGCTTGGCCCAGGGAGGACAGACAAACATTCAGTACTTC. The resulting protein is CASSLAQGGQTNIQYF. Beyond the CDR3, the reference TRBV5-1 and TRBJ2-4 genes provide the residues; the full variable domain reads: KAGVTQTPRYLIKTRGQQVTLSCSPISGHRSVSWYQQTPGQGLQFLFEYFSETQRNKGNFPGRFSGRQFSNSRSEMNVSTLELGDSALYLCASSLAQGGQTNIQYFGAGTRLSVL.